This T cell receptor (beta chain) is from a study of OX40 agonist ivuxolimab in advanced cancers. Study overall: A diagnosis of hepatocellular carcinoma, melanoma, renal cell or head and neck cancer was present in dose-escalation patients. People who had prior anti-PD-1, anti-PD-L1 or anti-CTLA-4 therapy could take part, and less than 50% had some. Points from the study as a whole: CD8+ T cells showed, on average, more clonal expansion than CD4+ cells.

Data came from immunoSEQ multiplex PCR; TCRdb stores just in-frame clones and leaves some out. The sample contains 95,000 to 120,000 clones, under 95% of which appear only once. CDR3 length: 15 residues. The V gene lost 4 bases and the J gene lost 2 bases, with 15 bases spanning the gap. Germline loops: CDR1 SGHNT, CDR2 YENEEA. Patients who had autoimmune disease history or got systemic immunosuppression were left out. As regards this clone: Its antigen remains unidentified.

The chain recombines TRBV11-3 with TRBJ2-7, with D possibly matching TRBD1 (6 bases). Here the sequenced sample was CD4+ or CD8+ T cells sorted from blood, taken in a trial of the OX40 agonist ivuxolimab. This receptor was identified in an adult with an advanced solid tumor such as melanoma, head and neck, liver or kidney cancer. The CDR3 nucleotides read TGTGCCAGCAGCTCAACAGGGATCGGGGCCTACGAGCAGTACTTC. Its protein is CASSSTGIGAYEQYF.